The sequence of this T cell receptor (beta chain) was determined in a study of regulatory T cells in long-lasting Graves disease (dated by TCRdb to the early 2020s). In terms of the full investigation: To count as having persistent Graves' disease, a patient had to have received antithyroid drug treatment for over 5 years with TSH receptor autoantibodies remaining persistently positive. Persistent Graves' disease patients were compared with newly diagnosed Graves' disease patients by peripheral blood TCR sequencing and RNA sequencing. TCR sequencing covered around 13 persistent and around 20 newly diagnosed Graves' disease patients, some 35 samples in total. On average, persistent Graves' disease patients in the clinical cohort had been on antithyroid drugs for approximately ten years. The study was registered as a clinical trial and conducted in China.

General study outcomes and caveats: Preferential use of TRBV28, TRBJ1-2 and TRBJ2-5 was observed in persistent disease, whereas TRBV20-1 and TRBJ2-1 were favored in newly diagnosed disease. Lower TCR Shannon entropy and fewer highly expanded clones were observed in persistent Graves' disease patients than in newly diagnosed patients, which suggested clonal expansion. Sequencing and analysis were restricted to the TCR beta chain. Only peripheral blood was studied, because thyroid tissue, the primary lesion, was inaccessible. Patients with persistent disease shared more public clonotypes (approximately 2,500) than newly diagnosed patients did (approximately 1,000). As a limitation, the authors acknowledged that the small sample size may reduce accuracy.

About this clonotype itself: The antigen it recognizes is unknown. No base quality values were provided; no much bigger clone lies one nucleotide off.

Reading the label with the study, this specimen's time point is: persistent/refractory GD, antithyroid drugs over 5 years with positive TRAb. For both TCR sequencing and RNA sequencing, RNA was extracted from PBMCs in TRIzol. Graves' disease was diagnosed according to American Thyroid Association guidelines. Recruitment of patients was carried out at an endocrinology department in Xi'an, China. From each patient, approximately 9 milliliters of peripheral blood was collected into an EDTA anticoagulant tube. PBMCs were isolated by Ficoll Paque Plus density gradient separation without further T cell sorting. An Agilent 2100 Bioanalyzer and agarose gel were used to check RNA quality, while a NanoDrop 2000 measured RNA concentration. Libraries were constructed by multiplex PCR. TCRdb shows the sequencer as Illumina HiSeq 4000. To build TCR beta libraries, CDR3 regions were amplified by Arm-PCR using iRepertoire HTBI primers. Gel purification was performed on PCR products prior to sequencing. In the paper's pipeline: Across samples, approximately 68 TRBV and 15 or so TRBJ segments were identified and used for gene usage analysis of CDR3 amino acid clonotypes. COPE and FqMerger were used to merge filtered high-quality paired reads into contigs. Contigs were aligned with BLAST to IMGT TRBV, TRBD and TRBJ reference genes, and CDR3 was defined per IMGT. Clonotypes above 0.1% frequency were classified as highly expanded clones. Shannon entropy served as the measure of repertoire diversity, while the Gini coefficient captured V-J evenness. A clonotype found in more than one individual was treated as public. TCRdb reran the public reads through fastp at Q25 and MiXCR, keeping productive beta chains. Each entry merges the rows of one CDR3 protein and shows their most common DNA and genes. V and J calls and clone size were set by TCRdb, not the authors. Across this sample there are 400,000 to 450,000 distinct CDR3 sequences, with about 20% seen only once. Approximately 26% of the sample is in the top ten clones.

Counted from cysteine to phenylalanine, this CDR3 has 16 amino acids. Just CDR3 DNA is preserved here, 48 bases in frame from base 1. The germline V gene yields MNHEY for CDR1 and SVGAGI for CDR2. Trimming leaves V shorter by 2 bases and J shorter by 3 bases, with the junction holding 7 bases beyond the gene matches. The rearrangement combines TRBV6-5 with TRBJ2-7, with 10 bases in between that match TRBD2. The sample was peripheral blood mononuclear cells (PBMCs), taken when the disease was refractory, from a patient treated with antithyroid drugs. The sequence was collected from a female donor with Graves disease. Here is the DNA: TGTGCCAGCAGTTACGAGTTCCCTAGCGGGAGCTACGAGCAGTACTTC. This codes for CASSYEFPSGSYEQYF.